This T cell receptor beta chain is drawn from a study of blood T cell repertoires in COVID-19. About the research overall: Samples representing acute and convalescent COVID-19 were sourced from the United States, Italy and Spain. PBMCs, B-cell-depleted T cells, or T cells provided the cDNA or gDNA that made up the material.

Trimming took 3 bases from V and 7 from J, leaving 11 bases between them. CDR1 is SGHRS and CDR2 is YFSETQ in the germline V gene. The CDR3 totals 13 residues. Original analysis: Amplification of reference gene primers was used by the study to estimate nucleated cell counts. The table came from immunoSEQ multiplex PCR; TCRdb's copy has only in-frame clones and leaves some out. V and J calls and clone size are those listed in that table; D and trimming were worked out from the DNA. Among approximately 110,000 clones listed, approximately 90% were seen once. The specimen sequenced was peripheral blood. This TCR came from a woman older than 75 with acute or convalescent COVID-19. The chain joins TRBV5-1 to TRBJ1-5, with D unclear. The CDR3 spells CASSSDWLQPQHF. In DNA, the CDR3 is TGCGCCAGCAGCTCCGACTGGCTGCAGCCCCAGCATTTT.